What follows is one T cell receptor beta chain and its context. Antigen specificity is unknown. These data come from a study of blood T cells in healthy people across ages. Points from the study as a whole: Both higher diversity and more naive CD4+ cells marked long-lived donors when set against aged donors.

Next came a second PCR, run for about 7 to 12 cycles, which used a sample-barcoded 5' primer along with a J-beta primer mix. MiXCR was run by TCRdb on the 5' RACE reads, yielding one entry per CDR3 protein. The sample holds about 600,000 distinct CDR3 sequences, about 45% seen once. Germline loops: CDR1 KGHDR, CDR2 SFDVKD. The CDR3 is 16 residues long. The V and J genes are TRBV24-1 and TRBJ2-1, with D tentatively TRBD2 (5 bases). The J call may be mistaken, given a closer DNA end match to TRBJ2-7. The sample was blood. The clonotype originates from a man older than 75 in good health. The CDR3: CATSDLAASSYNEQYF. CDR3 bases: TGTGCCACCAGTGATTTAGCGGCAAGCTCCTACAATGAGCAGTACTTC.